In its sample, the clone carrying this T cell receptor beta chain was seen many times. Its specificity is unknown. The sample comes from a study of T cells in Graves' hyperthyroidism and ophthalmopathy. Those patients with uncontrolled infection, other autoimmune disease, pregnancy or lactation were excluded. Diagnosis relied on clinical symptoms, serum thyroxine and TRAb, thyroid ultrasound and orbital computed tomography. V was pared by 4 bases and J by 1 base, with 17 bases between. Germline CDR1 and CDR2: MDHEN and SYDVKM. The length of the CDR3 is 17 residues. General study results and limits: Blood also held most thyroid clonotypes expanded beyond 0.001.

RNA transcripts gave rise to amplified TCR beta CDR3 regions. TCR CDR3 regions were first amplified by RT-PCR with HTBI primers. TCRdb re-derived calls from the multiplex PCR reads in MiXCR, one entry per CDR3 protein. The sample carries 600,000 or so distinct CDR3 sequences, 15% to 20% recorded once. The chain couples TRBV28 to TRBJ2-4; D might be TRBD2 (6 bases). The sample taken for sequencing was blood. The sequence was obtained from a woman in her 30s with Graves' hyperthyroidism. CDR3 DNA sequence: TGTGCCAGCAGTTCCCCGCGGGGTGGGGTGGCCAAAAACATTCAGTACTTC. Amino acid sequence: CASSSPRGGVAKNIQYF.